This T cell receptor (beta chain) appears in the sequencing data of a study of cytomegalovirus exposure and HLA in healthy donors. Study at large: Genetic ancestry analysis placed about 76% of the 398 donors that were genotyped in the Caucasian-associated cluster.

The study ran its PCR with 60 Vbeta and 13 Jbeta primers. Using immunoSEQ multiplex PCR, the repertoire was profiled, and TCRdb retains in-frame clones only, with some absent. The sample holds 65,000 to 95,000 clones, 70% to 80% seen once. General study results and limits: Presence/absence results assume similar sequencing depth per donor, which may not hold.

This clone has a handful of counts. Its matching antigen is unknown. The ends lost 7 bases at V and 10 bases at J; junction bases unmatched: 9. The CDR3 sequence is 13 residues long. Germline CDR1 MNHEY, CDR2 SVGAGI. What was sequenced was PBMCs. This receptor was identified in a man aged 50-60 years in good health and CMV-seronegative. The chain joins TRBV6-5 to TRBJ2-1; TRBD2 matches 8 bases. CDR3: CASIKAGAREQFF. CDR3 DNA sequence: TGTGCCAGCATTAAAGCGGGGGCCAGAGAGCAGTTCTTC.